These 8 T cell receptor beta chains were all obtained from the same sample, sequenced in a study of cytotoxic CD8 clonotypes in ibrutinib-treated CLL. Only in-frame clones appear in the TCRdb table, and some are missing; sequencing was by immunoSEQ multiplex PCR. Among nearly 85,000 clones listed, 75% to 85% were seen once. The sequences come from PBMCs, collected after 12 months of ibrutinib treatment. The source is a human donor with chronic lymphocytic leukemia.

The rearrangement links TRBV5-6 to TRBJ2-5; the D gene is possibly TRBD2 (6 bases). Per germline, CDR1 SGHDT and CDR2 YYEEEE. This CDR3 comprises 12 residues. V was shortened by 0 bases and J by 7 bases, with 7 bases between the two germline ends. CDR3 region: CASSLDGGTQYF. CDR3 nucleotides: TGTGCCAGCAGCTTGGACGGGGGGACCCAGTACTTC.

J is TRBJ2-5 and V is TRBV5-1; D may match TRBD1 or TRBD2 (5 bases each). Between the trimmed V and J ends, which lost 4 bases and 1 base, there was a span of 11 bases. CDR3 length: 14 residues. The germline V gene encodes CDR1 SGHRS and CDR2 YFSETQ. The CDR3 nucleotides are TGCGCCAGCAGCACGGGACCCCCCCAAGAGACCCAGTACTTC. It specifies CASSTGPPQETQYF.

CDR3 sequence reads: CASSRGTYNEQFF. The CDR3 DNA reads as TGTGCCAGCAGCCGCGGTACGTACAATGAGCAGTTCTTC. This chain uses TRBV6-5 with TRBJ2-1; D is ambiguous. Germline V lookup: CDR1 MNHEY, CDR2 SVGAGI. V was trimmed by 6 bases and J by 4 bases, leaving 10 bases between them. CDR3 length equals 13 residues.

J is TRBJ1-5 and V is TRBV5-8, with no clear D. CDR1 and CDR2 from the germline V gene are SGHTS and YDEGEE. The CDR3 contains 12 residues. Trimming took off 3 bases at V and 2 bases at J, with 3 bases between the two ends. CDR3 nucleotide sequence: TGTGCCAGCAGCTGGGGCAATCAGCCCCAGCATTTT. Amino acid sequence: CASSWGNQPQHF.

This clone was counted a few times. The chain recombines TRBV9 with TRBJ2-5, with 8 bases that match TRBD2. The CDR3 spans 17 residues. Germline lookup yields CDR1 SGDLS and CDR2 YYNGEE. Trimming removed 3 bases from V and 5 bases from J; junction bases left unmatched: 15. The CDR3, as DNA: TGTGCCAGCAGCGAAACCAGTGTCGGGGGGGGTTGGGAGACCCAGTACTTC. This sequence encodes CASSETSVGGGWETQYF.

The chain employs TRBV19 and TRBJ1-2, with D possibly matching TRBD1 (6 bases). Germline CDR1 is LNHDA and CDR2 is SQIVND (reference sequence). The CDR3 totals 13 residues. Deletions cut 8 bases from V and 6 bases from J, with 16 bases between. CDR3 amino acids: CASRLGGGNGYTF. The CDR3, as DNA: TGTGCCAGTCGCCTAGGGGGGGGCAATGGCTACACCTTC.

The V call is TRBV28, the J call TRBJ1-4; D is perhaps TRBD1 (5 bases). The CDR3 extends over 15 amino acids. CDR1 and CDR2 from the germline V gene are MDHEN and SYDVKM. Trimming stripped 2 bases from V and 1 base from J, with 8 bases between. The CDR3 spells CASSLGGRTNEKLFF. The CDR3 DNA is TGTGCCAGCAGTTTAGGGGGAAGAACTAATGAAAAACTGTTTTTT.

The rearrangement joins TRBV6-6 to TRBJ1-1, with D possibly being TRBD1 (5 bases). The CDR3 spans 13 residues. V was cut by 0 bases and J by 10 bases, with 12 bases left in between. Germline V gene data show CDR1 as MNHNY and CDR2 as SVGAGI (reference sequence). This CDR3 is CASSYSDPRGAFF. The DNA of the CDR3 is TGTGCCAGCAGTTACTCGGACCCTAGGGGAGCTTTCTTT.